This entry is about one TCR beta chain. Its antigen remains unknown. As the CDR3 is not closed by the conserved phenylalanine or tryptophan, this likely results from a read error. The sample is drawn from a study of tumor and adjacent non-tumor tissue in lung cancer. The CDR3 covers 14 residues. V lost 6 bases, J lost 0 bases, and 5 bases stayed unmatched. Per the germline V gene, CDR1 is SQVTM and CDR2 is ANQGSEA. Findings of the study overall: Compared with tumor, normal lung showed significantly lower TCR diversity.

No cell sorting was done before RNA was extracted from the tissue. Between August and November 2014, newly diagnosed, chemotherapy-naive lung cancer patients underwent thoracic surgery in China. TCRbeta libraries were built with three rounds of nested PCR, modified from ARM-PCR. TCRdb independently ran MiXCR on the multiplex PCR reads; one entry per CDR3 protein. The sample shows 65,000 to 90,000 distinct CDR3 sequences, 80% to 85% of them seen only once. This clonotype was sampled from a woman in her 50s with non-small cell lung cancer. The V gene is TRBV29-1, the J gene TRBJ2-1; 7 positions match TRBD1. Sequenced input: lung tumor tissue. CDR3 protein: CSVGQWGSYNEQFL. CDR3 sequence (DNA): TGCAGCGTGGGACAGTGGGGCTCCTACAATGAGCAGTTCTTG.